This T cell receptor beta chain was identified in a study of blood T cell repertoires in COVID-19. Study-wide background: Sources were T cells, B-cell-depleted T cells, or PBMCs; the material itself was cDNA or gDNA.

CDR1 SGHRS and CDR2 YFSETQ come from the germline V gene. The trim removed 3 bases at V and 5 bases at J, leaving 5 bases unmatched. The CDR3 sequence is 14 residues long. Authors' methods: The authors estimated nucleated cell counts from reference gene primer amplification. The repertoire was sequenced with immunoSEQ multiplex PCR; TCRdb's copy has only in-frame clones and lacks some. The DNA was the basis for D and trimming; V, J and clone size are from that table. The sample records 11,000 to 15,000 clones, 81% being singletons. The chain has TRBV5-1 and TRBJ1-1, with TRBD1 matching 9 bases. The sequence derives from a human donor in a cohort sampled during active COVID-19. The material sequenced was peripheral blood. This CDR3 is CASSSGTGSTEAFF. The CDR3 nucleotides read TGCGCCAGCAGCTCCGGGACAGGGAGTACTGAAGCTTTCTTT.